The entry below gives a single T cell receptor beta chain sequence along with its context. In the original analysis: Reference gene primer amplification in the assay estimated nucleated cell counts. The assay was immunoSEQ multiplex PCR, and TCRdb's table has in-frame clones only and misses some. The V and J calls and clone size come from that table; D and trimming were worked out from the DNA. Among about 150,000 clones, roughly nine tenths were seen once, and the ten largest hold about 2.5%. The CDR3 has 15 residues. In germline, CDR1 is SEHNR, CDR2 FQNEAQ (reference sequence). V was cut by 2 bases and J by 3 bases, with 13 bases left in between. These data belong to a study of blood T cell repertoires in COVID-19. On the study more broadly: Italy, Spain and the United States were the sources of the convalescent and acute COVID-19 samples.

The rearrangement links TRBV7-9 to TRBJ1-2; no clear D. This TCR was sampled from an older woman with acute or convalescent COVID-19. The sequencing sample was made of peripheral blood. The CDR3 is CASSLTGRRYYGYTF. Here the CDR3 DNA reads TGTGCCAGCAGCTTAACTGGGAGGCGCTACTATGGCTACACCTTC.